This entry describes one T cell receptor (beta chain). Its specificity is not known. The record originates from a study of cytomegalovirus exposure and HLA in healthy donors. 13 Jbeta primers and 60 Vbeta primers were used for the PCR. Method: immunoSEQ multiplex PCR; TCRdb's copy keeps in-frame clones and lacks some. The sample has approximately 110,000 clones; around 73% are singletons. Study observations and caveats: The study reported that TCR beta sequences accurately predicted HLA-A and HLA-B alleles in most subjects. Most TCR sequences were rare, but some public TCRs occurred in many donors. Later work associated fewer than 20,000 TCR beta sequences with HLA alleles at 0.05 false discovery rate. Association of a missense DCLRE1C variant with TCR beta V- and J-gene trimming was reported in a later analysis.

The sequence was obtained from a man in his sixties in good health and CMV-seropositive. Sequences were obtained from PBMCs.

CDR3 residues: CASSPRQGIEQYF. The CDR3 DNA reads TGCGCCAGCAGCCCCCGACAGGGTATAGAGCAGTACTTC. The chain uses TRBV4-1 and TRBJ2-7; 7 bases map to TRBD1. V gave up 4 bases and J gave up 7 bases; unmatched junction bases: 7. Germline V gene lookup returns CDR1 MGHRA and CDR2 YSYEKL. This CDR3 region has 13 residues.